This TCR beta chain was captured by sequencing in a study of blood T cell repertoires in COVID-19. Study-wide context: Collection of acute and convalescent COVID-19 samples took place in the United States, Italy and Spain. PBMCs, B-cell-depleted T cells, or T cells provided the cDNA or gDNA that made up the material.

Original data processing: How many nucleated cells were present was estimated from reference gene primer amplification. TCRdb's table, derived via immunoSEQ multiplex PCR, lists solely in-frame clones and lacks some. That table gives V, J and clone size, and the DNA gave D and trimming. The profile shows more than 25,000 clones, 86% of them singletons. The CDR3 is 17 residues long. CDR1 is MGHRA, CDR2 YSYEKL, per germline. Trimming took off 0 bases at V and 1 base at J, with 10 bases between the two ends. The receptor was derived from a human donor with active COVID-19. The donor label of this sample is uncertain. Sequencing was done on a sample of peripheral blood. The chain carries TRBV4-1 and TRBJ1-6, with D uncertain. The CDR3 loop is CASSQDRGVSYNSPLHF. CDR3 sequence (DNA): TGCGCCAGCAGCCAAGATCGCGGGGTTTCCTATAATTCACCCCTCCACTTT.